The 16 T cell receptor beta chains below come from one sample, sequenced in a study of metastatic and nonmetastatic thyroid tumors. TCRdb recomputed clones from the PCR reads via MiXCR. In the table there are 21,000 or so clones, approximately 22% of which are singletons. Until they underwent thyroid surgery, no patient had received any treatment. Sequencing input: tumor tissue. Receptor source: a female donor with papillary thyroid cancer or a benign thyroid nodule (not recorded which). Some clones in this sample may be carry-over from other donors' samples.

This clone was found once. The chain's CDR3 is CASSLMLTGTGYNEQFF. CDR3 bases: TGTGCCAGCAGCCTAATGCTTACCGGGACAGGTTACAATGAGCAGTTCTTC. The genes are TRBV4-2 and TRBJ2-1; 8 bases agree with TRBD1. Germline-derived CDR1 and CDR2 are LGHNA and YNFKEQ. The CDR3 sequence is 17 residues long. V shed 4 bases, J shed 4 bases, and the junction held 12 bases outside the gene matches.

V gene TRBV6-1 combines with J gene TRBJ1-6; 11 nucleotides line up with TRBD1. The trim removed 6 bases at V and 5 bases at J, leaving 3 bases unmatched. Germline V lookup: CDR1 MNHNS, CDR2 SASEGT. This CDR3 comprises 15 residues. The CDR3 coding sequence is TGTGCCAGCAGGGGGGGACAGGGGGATAATTCACCCCTCCACTTT. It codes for CASRGGQGDNSPLHF.

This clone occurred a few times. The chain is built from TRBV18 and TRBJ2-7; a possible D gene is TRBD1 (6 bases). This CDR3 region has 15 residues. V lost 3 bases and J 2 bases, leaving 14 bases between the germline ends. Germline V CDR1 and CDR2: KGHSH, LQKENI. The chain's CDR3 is CASSPGQRPPYEQYF. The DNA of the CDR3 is TGTGCCAGCTCACCCGGACAGCGACCACCCTACGAGCAGTACTTC.

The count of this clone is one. The CDR3 bases are TGTGCCAGCAGCTTGTCCCAGGAGAGCTACGAGCAGTACTTC. Its protein product is CASSLSQESYEQYF. The chain is built from TRBV5-4 and TRBJ2-7; no reliable D call. Germline CDR1 reads SGHNT; CDR2 reads YYREEE (reference sequence). Trimming took off 1 base at V and 3 bases at J, with 11 bases between the two ends. CDR3 size: 14 residues.

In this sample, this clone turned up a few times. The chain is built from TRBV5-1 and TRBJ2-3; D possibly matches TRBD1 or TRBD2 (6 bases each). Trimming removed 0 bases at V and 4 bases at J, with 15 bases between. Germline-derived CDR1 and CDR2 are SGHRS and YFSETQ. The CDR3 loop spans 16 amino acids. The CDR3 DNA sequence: TGCGCCAGCAGCTTGGTCTCGGGGGCGCCGGCAGATACGCAGTATTTT. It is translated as CASSLVSGAPADTQYF.

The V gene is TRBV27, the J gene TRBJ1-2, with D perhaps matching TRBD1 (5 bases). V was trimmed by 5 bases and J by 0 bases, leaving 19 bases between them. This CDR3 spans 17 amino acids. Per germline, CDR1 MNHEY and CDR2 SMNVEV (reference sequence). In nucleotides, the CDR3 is TGTGCCAGCAGTCCACGGACACGCCCCGGCCCTAACTATGGCTACACCTTC. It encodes CASSPRTRPGPNYGYTF.

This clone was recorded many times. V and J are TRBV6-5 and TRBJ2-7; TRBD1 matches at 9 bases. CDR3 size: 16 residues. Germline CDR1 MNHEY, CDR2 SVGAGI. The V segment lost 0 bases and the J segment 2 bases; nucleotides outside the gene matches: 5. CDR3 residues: CASSYSGTGIPYEQYF. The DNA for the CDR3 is TGTGCCAGCAGTTACTCCGGGACAGGGATACCCTACGAGCAGTACTTC.

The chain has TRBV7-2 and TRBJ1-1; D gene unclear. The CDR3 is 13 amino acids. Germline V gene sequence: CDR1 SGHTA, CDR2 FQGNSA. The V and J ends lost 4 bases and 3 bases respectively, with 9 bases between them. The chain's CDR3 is CASSSHQDTEAFF. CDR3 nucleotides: TGTGCCAGCAGCTCACACCAAGACACTGAAGCTTTCTTT.

The CDR3 nucleotides are TGCAGTGCCCAGAGGGTACTAGCGTCCGGGGAGCTGTTTTTT. This codes for CSAQRVLASGELFF. The chain carries TRBV20-1 and TRBJ2-2; 7 positions agree with TRBD2. This CDR3 is built from 14 residues. Trimming removed 6 bases from V and 6 bases from J; junction bases left unmatched: 10. Germline V gene data show CDR1 as DFQATT and CDR2 as SNEGSKA (reference sequence).

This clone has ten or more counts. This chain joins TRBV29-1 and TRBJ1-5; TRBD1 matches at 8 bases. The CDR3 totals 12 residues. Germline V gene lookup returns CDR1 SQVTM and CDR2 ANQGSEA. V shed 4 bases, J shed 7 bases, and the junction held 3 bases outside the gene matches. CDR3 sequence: CSVAQGDQPQHF. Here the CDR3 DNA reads TGCAGCGTTGCACAGGGGGACCAGCCCCAGCATTTT.

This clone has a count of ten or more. The CDR3, as DNA: TGTGCCAGCAGCCCCCTAGACCGATTCTCTAACTATGGCTACACCTTC. It specifies CASSPLDRFSNYGYTF. The chain has TRBV9 and TRBJ1-2; D is unresolved. V was pared by 4 bases and J by 0 bases, with 16 bases between. CDR3 length equals 16 residues. Germline CDR1 SGDLS, CDR2 YYNGEE. The full variable domain, rest sourced from reference TRBV9 and TRBJ1-2, is DSGVTQTPKHLITATGQRVTLRCSPRSGDLSVYWYQQSLDQGLQFLIQYYNGEERAKGNILERFSAQQFPDLHSELNLSSLELGDSALYFCASSPLDRFSNYGYTFGSGTRLTVV.

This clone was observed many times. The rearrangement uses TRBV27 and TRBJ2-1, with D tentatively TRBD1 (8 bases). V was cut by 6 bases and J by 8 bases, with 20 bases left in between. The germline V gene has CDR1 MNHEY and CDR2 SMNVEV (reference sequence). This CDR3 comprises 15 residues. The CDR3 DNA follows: TGTGCCAGCAGGAATAGAAACAGGGGGGGCGATGAGCAGTTCTTC. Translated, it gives CASRNRNRGGDEQFF.

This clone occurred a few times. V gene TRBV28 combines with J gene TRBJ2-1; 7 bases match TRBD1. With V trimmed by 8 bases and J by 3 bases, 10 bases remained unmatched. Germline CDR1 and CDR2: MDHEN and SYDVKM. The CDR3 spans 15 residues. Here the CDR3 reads CASLPRDRHYNEQFF. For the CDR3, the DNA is TGTGCCAGCCTCCCCCGGGACAGACACTACAATGAGCAGTTCTTC.

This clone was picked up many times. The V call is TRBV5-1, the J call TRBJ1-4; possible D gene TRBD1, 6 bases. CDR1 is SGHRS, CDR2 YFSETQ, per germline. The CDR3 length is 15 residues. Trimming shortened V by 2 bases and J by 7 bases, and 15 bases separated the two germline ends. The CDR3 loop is CASSFSGGRGEKLFF. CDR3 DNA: TGCGCCAGCAGCTTCTCGGGGGGGCGCGGTGAAAAACTGTTTTTT.

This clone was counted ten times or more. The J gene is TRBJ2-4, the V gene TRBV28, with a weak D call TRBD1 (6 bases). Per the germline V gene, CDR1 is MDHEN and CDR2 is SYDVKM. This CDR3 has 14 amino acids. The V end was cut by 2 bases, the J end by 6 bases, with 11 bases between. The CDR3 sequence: CASSLENRANIQYF. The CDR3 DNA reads TGTGCCAGCAGTTTAGAGAACAGGGCAAACATTCAGTACTTC.

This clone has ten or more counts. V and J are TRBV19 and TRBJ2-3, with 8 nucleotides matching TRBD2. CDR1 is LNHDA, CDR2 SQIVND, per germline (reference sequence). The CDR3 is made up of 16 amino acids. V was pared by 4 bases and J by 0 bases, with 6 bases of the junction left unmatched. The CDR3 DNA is TGTGCCAGTAGTACTCAGCGGGAGAGGAGCACAGATACGCAGTATTTT. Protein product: CASSTQRERSTDTQYF. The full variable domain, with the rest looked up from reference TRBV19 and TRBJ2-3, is DGGITQSPKYLFRKEGQNVTLSCEQNLNHDAMYWYRQDPGQGLRLIYYSQIVNDFQKGDIAEGYSVSREKKESFPLTVTSAQKNPTAFYLCASSTQRERSTDTQYFGPGTRLTVL.